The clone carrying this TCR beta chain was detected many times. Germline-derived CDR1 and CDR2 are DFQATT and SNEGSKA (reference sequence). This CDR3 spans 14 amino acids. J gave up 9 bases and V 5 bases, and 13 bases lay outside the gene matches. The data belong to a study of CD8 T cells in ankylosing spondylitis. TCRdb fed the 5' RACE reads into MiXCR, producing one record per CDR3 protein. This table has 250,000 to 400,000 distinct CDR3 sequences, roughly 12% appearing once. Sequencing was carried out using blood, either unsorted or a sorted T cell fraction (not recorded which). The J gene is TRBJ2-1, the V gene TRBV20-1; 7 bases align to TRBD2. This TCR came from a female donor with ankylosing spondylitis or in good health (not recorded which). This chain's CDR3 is CSAAPGLLVPEQFF. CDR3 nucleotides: TGCAGTGCTGCTCCGGGACTACTCGTCCCTGAGCAGTTCTTC.